A single sample is the source of the 16 T cell receptor beta chains below, sequenced in a study of chemoradiotherapy in HPV16-positive cancers (dated by TCRdb to 2021 to 2024). The receptor library was made with the immunoSEQ multiplex PCR assay. The source is immuneACCESS, and TCRdb retained only in-frame sequences with V and J called. Part of the clones is not carried over; for the studies checked, unresolved V genes explain less than half of this, and the remainder is unexplained. Recorded for this sample are a few thousand clones; approximately 87% of them occurred a single time. Together, the top ten hold around 4.1% of the sample. The source was tumor tissue, collected from a patient who underwent chemoradiotherapy. The receptors stem from a human donor with HPV-associated anogenital cancer.

The CDR3 loop reads CASRRPSFSEQFF. The CDR3 region has the DNA TGTGCCAGCAGGCGCCCTAGTTTTTCGGAGCAGTTCTTC. The gene calls are TRBV27 and TRBJ2-1; no reliable D call. Per the germline V gene, CDR1 is MNHEY and CDR2 is SMNVEV (reference sequence). V dropped 6 bases and J dropped 10 bases, with 16 bases sitting between them. The CDR3 has 13 residues.

The chain joins TRBV18 to TRBJ1-4; the D is unclear. Trimming cost V 4 bases and J 3 bases, with 15 bases left between them. The CDR3 contains 16 residues. Germline CDR1 and CDR2: KGHSH and LQKENI. This CDR3 reads CASSRYSRQANEKLFF. In DNA form, the CDR3 reads TGTGCCAGCTCACGCTACAGTAGACAAGCTAATGAAAAACTGTTTTTT.

The chain links TRBV25-1 to TRBJ1-1; 9 bases match TRBD1. Trimming cost V 4 bases and J 4 bases; bases outside gene matches: 1. CDR3 length: 13 amino acids. Germline CDR1 is MGHDK and CDR2 is SYGVNS. The CDR3 bases are TGTGCCAGCAGTGGGACAGGGGCCACTGAAGCTTTCTTT. Its protein product is CASSGTGATEAFF.

The chain uses TRBV27 and TRBJ2-7; no clear D gene. Germline V gene lookup returns CDR1 MNHEY and CDR2 SMNVEV (reference sequence). The CDR3 runs 9 residues. V dropped 10 bases and J dropped 7 bases, with 8 bases sitting between them. The CDR3 DNA follows: TGTGCCAAACCGGAAGAGCAGTACTTC. It is translated as CAKPEEQYF.

This clone was seen only a few times. This sequence joins TRBV7-2 and TRBJ1-5; D is undetermined. V shed 5 bases and J shed 4 bases, with 9 bases lying between them. This CDR3 has 13 amino acids. The germline CDR1 and CDR2 sequences are SGHTA and FQGNSA. The CDR3 sequence: CASSRSENQPQHF. The CDR3 DNA reads as TGTGCCAGCAGCAGATCGGAGAATCAGCCCCAGCATTTT. Combining the CDR3 with reference TRBV7-2 and TRBJ1-5 gives the whole variable domain GAGVSQSPSNKVTEKGKDVELRCDPISGHTALYWYRQSLGQGLEFLIYFQGNSAPDKSGLPSDRFSAERTGGSVSTLTIQRTQQEDSAVYLCASSRSENQPQHFGDGTRLSIL.

V usage is TRBV5-4 and J usage is TRBJ1-5, with D possibly matching TRBD1 (6 bases). The CDR3 contains 16 residues. The V end was cut by 4 bases, the J end by 4 bases, with 18 bases between. CDR1 and CDR2 from the germline V gene are SGHNT and YYREEE (reference sequence). CDR3 in amino acids: CASSPTPGGTNQPQHF. CDR3 nucleotide sequence: TGTGCCAGCAGCCCGACACCGGGCGGGACAAATCAGCCCCAGCATTTT.

The genes are TRBV30 and TRBJ2-6; D not resolved. The ends were cut back, 2 bases at V and 1 base at J, with 6 bases in the middle. Per germline, CDR1 GTSNPN and CDR2 SVGIG (reference sequence). The CDR3 spans 14 residues. The CDR3 DNA follows: TGTGCCTGGAGTCAGGTATCTGGGGCCAACGTCCTGACTTTC. Its translation is CAWSQVSGANVLTF. Complete variable domain (other parts from reference TRBV30 and TRBJ2-6): SQTIHQWPATLVQPVGSPLSLECTVEGTSNPNLYWYRQAAGRGLQLLFYSVGIGQISSEVPQNLSASRPQDRQFILSSKKLLLSDSGFYLCAWSQVSGANVLTFGAGSRLTVL.

The chain combines TRBV21-1 with TRBJ2-7; whether TRBD1, the table's D call, matches the DNA was not checked. TRBV21-1 is a documented pseudogene. This CDR3 is built from 14 residues. The chain's CDR3 is CASSLDRESYEQYF. The DNA for the CDR3 is TGTGCCAGCAGCCTGGACAGGGAGTCCTACGAGCAGTACTTC.

This chain uses TRBV9 with TRBJ2-5; 7 positions match TRBD1. The CDR3 sequence is 15 residues long. Germline V gene data show CDR1 as SGDLS and CDR2 as YYNGEE. V lost 2 bases, J lost 4 bases, and 8 bases stayed unmatched. Here the CDR3 reads CASSVSTGQAETQYF. In DNA, the CDR3 is TGTGCCAGCAGCGTCTCGACAGGGCAAGCAGAGACCCAGTACTTC.

The chain recombines TRBV14 with TRBJ2-1; 7 bases are a match to TRBD2. Trimming cost V 2 bases and J 2 bases; bases outside gene matches: 3. The CDR3 contains 15 residues. Germline loops: CDR1 SGHDN, CDR2 FVKESK. The CDR3 coding sequence is TGTGCCAGCAGCCAACCGGGACTAACCTACAATGAGCAGTTCTTC. It translates to CASSQPGLTYNEQFF.

The chain couples TRBV5-6 to TRBJ1-2; possibly TRBD1 for D (5 bases). The CDR3 runs to 13 residues. The V gene's germline CDR1 is SGHDT and CDR2 YYEEEE. V gave up 2 bases and J gave up 6 bases, with 11 bases separating them. The CDR3 DNA reads TGTGCCAGCAGCTTTCGCCAGGGAGATGGCTACACCTTC. It yields the protein CASSFRQGDGYTF.

This chain links TRBV7-2 with TRBJ2-5; D gene ambiguous. Germline V gives CDR1 SGHTA, CDR2 FQGNSA. Between the trimmed V and J ends, which lost 2 bases and 3 bases, there was a span of 1 base. This CDR3 comprises 11 residues. CDR3 protein: CASSLKETQYF. The CDR3 DNA follows: TGTGCCAGCAGCTTAAAAGAGACCCAGTACTTC.

The chain has TRBV5-1 and TRBJ1-2; tentative D call: TRBD1 (5 bases). Germline CDR1 and CDR2: SGHRS and YFSETQ. This CDR3 is 16 amino acids long. Trimming cost V 2 bases and J 7 bases, with 21 bases left between them. This CDR3 reads CASSFSGVGGFGGYTF. The CDR3 DNA is TGCGCCAGCAGCTTTTCGGGGGTCGGGGGGTTCGGTGGCTACACCTTC.

The chain joins TRBV7-2 to TRBJ1-2; 11 bases fit TRBD1. J lost 4 bases, V lost 6 bases, and 4 bases had no gene match. The CDR3 covers 14 residues. Germline values: CDR1 SGHTA, CDR2 FQGNSA. CDR3 amino acids: CASSVDRGPYGYTF. The CDR3 DNA reads as TGTGCCAGCAGTGTGGACAGGGGGCCCTATGGCTACACCTTC.

The rearrangement uses TRBV15 and TRBJ1-1, with D perhaps matching TRBD1 (6 bases). Germline-derived CDR1 and CDR2 are LNHNV and YYDKDF (reference sequence). CDR3 length: 17 amino acids. Deletions cut 1 base from V and 1 base from J, with 16 bases between. CDR3 region: CATSRAVGTPQNTEAFF. CDR3 DNA: TGTGCCACCAGCAGAGCGGTCGGGACACCGCAGAACACTGAAGCTTTCTTT.

This chain connects TRBV5-1 to TRBJ1-4; the match to TRBD1 covers 7 bases. With V trimmed by 0 bases and J by 5 bases, 1 base remained unmatched. Germline loops: CDR1 SGHRS, CDR2 YFSETQ. CDR3 length: 14 amino acids. The CDR3 loop is CASSLGQGNEKLFF. CDR3 DNA sequence: TGCGCCAGCAGCTTGGGACAGGGAAATGAAAAACTGTTTTTT.